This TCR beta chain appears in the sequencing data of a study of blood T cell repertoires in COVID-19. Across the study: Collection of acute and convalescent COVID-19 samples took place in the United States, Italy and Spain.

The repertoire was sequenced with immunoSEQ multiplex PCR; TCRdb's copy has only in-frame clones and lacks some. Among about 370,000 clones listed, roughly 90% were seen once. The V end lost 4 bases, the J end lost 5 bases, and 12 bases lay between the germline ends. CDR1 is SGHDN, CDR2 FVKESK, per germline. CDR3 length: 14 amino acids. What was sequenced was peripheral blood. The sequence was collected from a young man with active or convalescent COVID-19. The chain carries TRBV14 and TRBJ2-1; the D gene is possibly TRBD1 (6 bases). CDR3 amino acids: CASSLGQRDNEQFF. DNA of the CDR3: TGTGCCAGCAGCCTCGGACAGCGAGACAATGAGCAGTTCTTC.